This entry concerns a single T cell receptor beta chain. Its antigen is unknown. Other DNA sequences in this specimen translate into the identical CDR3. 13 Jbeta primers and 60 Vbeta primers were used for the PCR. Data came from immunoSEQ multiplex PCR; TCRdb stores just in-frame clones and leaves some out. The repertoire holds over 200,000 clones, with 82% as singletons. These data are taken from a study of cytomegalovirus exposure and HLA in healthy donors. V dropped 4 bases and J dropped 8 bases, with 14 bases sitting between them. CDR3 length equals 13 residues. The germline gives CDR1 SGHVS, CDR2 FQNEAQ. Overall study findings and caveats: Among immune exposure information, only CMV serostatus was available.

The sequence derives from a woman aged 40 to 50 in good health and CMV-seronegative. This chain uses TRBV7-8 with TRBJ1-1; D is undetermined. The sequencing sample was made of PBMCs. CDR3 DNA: TGTGCCAGCAGCTCGAGGGAGGGCACCGAAGCTTTCTTT. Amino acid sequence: CASSSREGTEAFF.